The rows below give T cell receptor beta chains drawn from one sample of a study of T cells after yellow fever vaccination. Each CDR3 protein gets one entry after TCRdb re-called the 5' RACE reads with MiXCR. The sample records 95,000 to 150,000 distinct CDR3 sequences, over 12% being singletons. The source was CD8+ T cells sorted from PBMCs, collected 5 days after the yellow fever booster vaccination. Source of these receptors: a man younger than 35 who received the YFV17D yellow fever vaccine. Each CDR3 is given with its conserved first and last residue. D genes are given only for firm matches. Size is omitted from some rows. Given values are once, few, many or a class for expanded clones.

>TRBJ1-1|NA|NA|TRBV7-9
TGTGCCAGCAGCCGTATAGGGACTGAAGCTTTCTTT
CASSRIGTEAFF
>TRBJ2-5|TRBD2|few|TRBV13
TGTGCCAGCAGCGACACTAGCGGGGGGGCCTTAGGAGAGACCCAGTACTTC
CASSDTSGGALGETQYF
>TRBJ2-2|NA|NA|TRBV11-2
TGTGCCCTCGGACGGGGTCCAGACACCGGGGAGCTGTTTTTT
CALGRGPDTGELFF
>TRBJ2-1|NA|NA|TRBV15
TGTGCCACCAGCGAGGACAAAAGCTCCTACAATGAGCAGTTCTTC
CATSEDKSSYNEQFF
>TRBJ2-2|TRBD1|few|TRBV12-3/TRBV12-4
TGTGCCTCGACGACGGGGACAGTCGACACCGGGGAGCTGTTTTTT
CASTTGTVDTGELFF
>TRBJ1-4|TRBD1|NA|TRBV29-1
TGCAGCGGGGCGACAGGGACTGAAAAACTGTTTTTT
CSGATGTEKLFF
>TRBJ1-1|TRBD1|NA|TRBV6-6
TGTGCCAGCAGTTACTCTGGACAGGGGCGAGCCACTGAAGCTTTCTTT
CASSYSGQGRATEAFF
>TRBJ2-1|NA|NA|TRBV5-6
TGTGCCAGGAGTATTGTCGGGGGCGATACCTACAATGAGCAGTTCTTC
CARSIVGGDTYNEQFF
>TRBJ2-7|NA|few|TRBV12-3/TRBV12-4
TGTGCCAGCACTCTCGGAGGGGGTTACGAGCAGTACTTC
CASTLGGGYEQYF
>TRBJ1-2|NA|few|TRBV11-2
TGTGCCAGCAGCTTAGCCGGGTCAGGGGATGGCTACACCTTC
CASSLAGSGDGYTF
>TRBJ2-2|NA|NA|TRBV6-6
TGTGCCAGCAGTTATATTAGTTCGGCCAACACCGGGGAGCTGTTTTTT
CASSYISSANTGELFF
>TRBJ2-3|TRBD2|many|TRBV29-1
TGCAGCGTTGAAGTCTGGAGCGGGGGCCAAAGCACAGATACGCAGTATTTT
CSVEVWSGGQSTDTQYF
>TRBJ2-3|TRBD2|NA|TRBV5-1
TGCGCCAGCAGCTTGTGGCCTAGCGGGGACACAGATACGCAGTATTTT
CASSLWPSGDTDTQYF
>TRBJ1-1|TRBD1|few|TRBV12-3/TRBV12-4
TGTGCCATCTTCGCCGCCGGGACAGAGAACACTGAAGCTTTCTTT
CAIFAAGTENTEAFF
>TRBJ1-5|NA|NA|TRBV5-1
TGCGCCAGCAGCCTAACAGGCTATAGCAATCAGCCCCAGCATTTT
CASSLTGYSNQPQHF